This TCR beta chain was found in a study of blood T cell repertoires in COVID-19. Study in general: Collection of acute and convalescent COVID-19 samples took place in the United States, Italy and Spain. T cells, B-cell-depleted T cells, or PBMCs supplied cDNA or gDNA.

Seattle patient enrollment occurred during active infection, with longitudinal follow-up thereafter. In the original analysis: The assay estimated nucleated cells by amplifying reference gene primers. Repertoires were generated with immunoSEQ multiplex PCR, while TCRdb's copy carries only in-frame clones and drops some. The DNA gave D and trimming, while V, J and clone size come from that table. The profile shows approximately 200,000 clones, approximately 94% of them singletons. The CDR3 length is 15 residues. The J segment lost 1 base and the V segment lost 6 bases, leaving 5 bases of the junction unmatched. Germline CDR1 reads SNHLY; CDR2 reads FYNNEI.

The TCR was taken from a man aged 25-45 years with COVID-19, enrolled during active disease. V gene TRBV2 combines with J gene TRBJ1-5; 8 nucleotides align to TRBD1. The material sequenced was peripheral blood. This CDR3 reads CASRTDRGSNQPQHF. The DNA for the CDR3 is TGTGCCAGCAGAACCGACAGGGGCAGCAATCAGCCCCAGCATTTT.